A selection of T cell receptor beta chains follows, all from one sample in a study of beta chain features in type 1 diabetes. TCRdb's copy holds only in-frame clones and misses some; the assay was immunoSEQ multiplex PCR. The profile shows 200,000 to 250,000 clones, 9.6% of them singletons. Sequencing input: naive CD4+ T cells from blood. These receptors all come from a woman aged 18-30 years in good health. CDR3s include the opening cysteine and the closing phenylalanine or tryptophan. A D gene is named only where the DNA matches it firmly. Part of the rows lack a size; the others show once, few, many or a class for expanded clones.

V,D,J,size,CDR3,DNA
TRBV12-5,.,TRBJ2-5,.,CASALEETQYF,TGTGCTAGTGCCCTCGAAGAGACCCAGTACTTC
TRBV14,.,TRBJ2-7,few,CASSPAGTFLFEQYF,TGTGCCAGCAGCCCGGCCGGGACATTCCTCTTCGAGCAGTACTTC
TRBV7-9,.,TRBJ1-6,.,CASSLIQGRYNSPLHF,TGTGCCAGCAGCTTAATACAGGGAAGGTATAATTCACCCCTCCACTTT
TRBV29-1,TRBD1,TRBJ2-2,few,CSVPGRGTGGYSNTGELFF,TGCAGCGTTCCGGGGAGGGGGACAGGGGGCTATTCGAACACCGGGGAGCTGTTTTTT
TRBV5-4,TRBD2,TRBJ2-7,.,CASSRLTSGRYEQYF,TGTGCCAGCAGCCGTCTGACTAGCGGGAGGTACGAGCAGTACTTC
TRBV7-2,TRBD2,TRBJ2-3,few,CASSLVGGPDTQYF,TGTGCCAGCAGCTTGGTGGGAGGGCCAGATACGCAGTATTTT
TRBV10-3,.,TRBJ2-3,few,CAIRVGTPDTQYF,TGTGCCATCAGAGTGGGCACTCCAGATACGCAGTATTTT
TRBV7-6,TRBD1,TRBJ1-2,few,CASSLDRTGLGYTF,TGTGCCAGCAGCTTAGACCGGACAGGCTTAGGCTACACCTTC
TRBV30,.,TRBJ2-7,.,CAWSVFSRDTGEQYF,TGTGCCTGGAGTGTATTTTCCCGGGATACGGGTGAGCAGTACTTC
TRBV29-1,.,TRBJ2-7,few,CSVDSSSSYEQYF,TGCAGCGTTGATTCCTCCTCCTCCTACGAGCAGTACTTC
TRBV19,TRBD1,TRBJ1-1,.,CASWTGGPPGTEAFF,TGTGCCAGTTGGACAGGGGGACCTCCGGGCACTGAAGCTTTCTTT
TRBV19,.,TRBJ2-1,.,CASSIPRDNEQFF,TGTGCCAGTAGTATACCCCGAGACAATGAGCAGTTCTTC
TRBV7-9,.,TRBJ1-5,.,CASSLAGEQPQHF,TGTGCCAGCAGCTTAGCAGGGGAACAGCCCCAGCATTTT
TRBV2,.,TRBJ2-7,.,CASSARRRVPYEQYF,TGTGCCAGCAGTGCCAGGAGGCGTGTACCCTACGAGCAGTACTTC
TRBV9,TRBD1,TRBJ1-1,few,CASSVVRIGDRGTEAFF,TGTGCCAGCAGCGTAGTAAGAATAGGGGACAGGGGCACTGAAGCTTTCTTT
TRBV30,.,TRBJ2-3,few,CAWSVSGAAMDTQYF,TGTGCCTGGAGTGTTTCTGGGGCTGCTATGGATACGCAGTATTTT
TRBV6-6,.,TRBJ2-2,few,CASSKTGPGELFF,TGTGCCAGCAGTAAAACAGGGCCCGGGGAGCTGTTTTTT
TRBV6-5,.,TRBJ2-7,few,CASSPGLTNRHEQYF,TGTGCCAGCAGTCCTGGACTTACTAATAGACACGAGCAGTACTTC
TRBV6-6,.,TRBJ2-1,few,CASTRAVGNEQFF,TGTGCCAGCACGCGAGCGGTGGGGAATGAGCAGTTCTTC
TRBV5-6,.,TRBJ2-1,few,CASRLGTEQFF,TGTGCCAGCAGACTCGGGACAGAGCAGTTCTTC
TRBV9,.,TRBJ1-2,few,CASSVTGENYGYTF,TGTGCCAGCAGCGTAACGGGGGAAAACTATGGCTACACCTTC
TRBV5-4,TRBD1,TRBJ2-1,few,CASSSGQGVISYNEQFF,TGTGCCAGCAGCTCTGGACAGGGGGTTATCTCCTACAATGAGCAGTTCTTC
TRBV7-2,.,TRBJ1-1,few,CASSYDSNTEAFF,TGTGCCAGCAGCTACGACAGCAACACTGAAGCTTTCTTT
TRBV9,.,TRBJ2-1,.,CASSEGVGSGFF,TGTGCCAGCAGCGAGGGGGTGGGAAGTGGCTTCTTC
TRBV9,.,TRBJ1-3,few,CASSASPTGPGSGNTIYF,TGTGCCAGCAGCGCCAGCCCTACAGGGCCCGGTTCCGGAAACACCATATATTTT
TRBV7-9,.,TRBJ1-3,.,CASSLGGRYSGNTIYF,TGTGCCAGCAGCTTGGGGGGGCGATACTCTGGAAACACCATATATTTT
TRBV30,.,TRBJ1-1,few,CAWSVIQGPNTEAFF,TGTGCCTGGAGTGTCATTCAGGGCCCGAACACTGAAGCTTTCTTT
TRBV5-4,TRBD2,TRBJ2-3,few,CASSLATSGRDTDTQYF,TGTGCCAGCAGCTTGGCAACTAGCGGGAGGGACACAGATACGCAGTATTTT
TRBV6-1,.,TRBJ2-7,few,CASSDVAESYEQYF,TGTGCCAGCAGTGACGTTGCGGAATCCTACGAGCAGTACTTC
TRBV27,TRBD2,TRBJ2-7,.,CASSLGREASYEQYF,TGTGCCAGCAGTTTAGGACGGGAGGCCTCCTACGAGCAGTACTTC
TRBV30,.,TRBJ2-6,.,CAWSFTSSGANVLTF,TGTGCCTGGAGTTTTACATCCTCTGGGGCCAACGTCCTGACTTTC
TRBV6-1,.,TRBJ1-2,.,CASSEAPRGYGYTF,TGTGCCAGCAGTGAAGCCCCCAGGGGTTATGGCTACACCTTC
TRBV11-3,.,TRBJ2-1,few,CASSLGAGTGTTEQFF,TGTGCCAGCAGCTTAGGCGCCGGGACTGGTACTACTGAGCAGTTCTTC
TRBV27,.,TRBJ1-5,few,CASSRTDSNQPQHF,TGTGCCAGCAGTCGGACAGATAGCAATCAGCCCCAGCATTTT
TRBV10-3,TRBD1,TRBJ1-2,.,CAISPSTGRGYTF,TGTGCCATCAGCCCTTCGACAGGGAGAGGCTACACCTTC
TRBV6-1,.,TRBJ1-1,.,CASSLERGLNTEAFF,TGTGCCAGCAGTCTCGAGCGGGGTCTGAACACTGAAGCTTTCTTT
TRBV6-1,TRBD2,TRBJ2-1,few,CASSTTSGAYNEQFF,TGTGCCAGCAGTACAACTAGCGGGGCCTACAATGAGCAGTTCTTC
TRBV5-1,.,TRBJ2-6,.,CASSLGQGSSGANVLTF,TGCGCCAGCAGCTTGGGGCAGGGGAGCTCTGGGGCCAACGTCCTGACTTTC
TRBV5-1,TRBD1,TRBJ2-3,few,CASSPFGQGGSDTQYF,TGCGCCAGCAGCCCCTTTGGACAGGGGGGATCAGATACGCAGTATTTT
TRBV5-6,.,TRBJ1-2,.,CASTPGRTSNYGYTF,TGTGCCAGCACCCCTGGGAGGACATCGAACTATGGCTACACCTTC
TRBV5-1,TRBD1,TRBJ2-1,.,CASSLEGQGAYNEQFF,TGCGCCAGCAGCTTGGAGGGACAGGGGGCCTACAATGAGCAGTTCTTC
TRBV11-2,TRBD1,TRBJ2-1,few,CASSLDRGYFHEQFF,TGTGCCAGCAGCTTAGACAGGGGGTATTTTCATGAGCAGTTCTTC
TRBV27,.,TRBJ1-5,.,CASSLKPTGNQPQHF,TGTGCCAGCAGTTTGAAGCCGACTGGCAATCAGCCCCAGCATTTT
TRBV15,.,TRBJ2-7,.,CATSKTTDGYEQYF,TGTGCCACCAGCAAGACAACCGACGGCTACGAGCAGTACTTC
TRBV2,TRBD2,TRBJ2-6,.,CASSTGLSSGANVLTF,TGTGCCAGCAGTACGGGACTAAGCTCTGGGGCCAACGTCCTGACTTTC
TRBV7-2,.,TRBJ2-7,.,CASSLARAYEQYF,TGTGCCAGCAGCTTAGCCAGGGCGTACGAGCAGTACTTC
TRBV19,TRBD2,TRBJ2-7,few,CASSILAGDYEQYF,TGTGCCAGTAGTATCCTAGCGGGAGACTACGAGCAGTACTTC
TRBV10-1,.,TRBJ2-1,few,CASSVRPGEQFF,TGCGCCAGCAGTGTTAGACCGGGTGAGCAGTTCTTC
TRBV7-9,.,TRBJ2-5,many,CASSFFRQETQYF,TGTGCCAGCAGCTTCTTCCGCCAAGAGACCCAGTACTTC
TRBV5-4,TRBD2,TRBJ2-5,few,CASSLDGRGPQETQYF,TGTGCCAGCAGCTTGGATGGGAGGGGCCCACAAGAGACCCAGTACTTC
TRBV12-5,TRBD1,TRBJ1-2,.,CASGRGTVANYGYTF,TGTGCTAGTGGCCGAGGGACAGTAGCTAACTATGGCTACACCTTC
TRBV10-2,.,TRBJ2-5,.,CASSVPGGFVETQYF,TGCGCCAGCAGTGTACCGGGGGGCTTCGTTGAGACCCAGTACTTC
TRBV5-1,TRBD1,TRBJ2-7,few,CASSPGQGGYEQYF,TGCGCCAGCAGCCCGGGACAGGGGGGCTACGAGCAGTACTTC
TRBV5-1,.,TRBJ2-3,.,CASSLAVRGDEYTQYF,TGCGCCAGCAGCTTGGCGGTGCGGGGAGACGAGTATACGCAGTATTTT
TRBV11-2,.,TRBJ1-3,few,CASSSVRDSGNTIYF,TGTGCCAGCAGCTCAGTCAGGGACTCTGGAAACACCATATATTTT
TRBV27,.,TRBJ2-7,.,CASSAGRLTPYEQYF,TGTGCCAGCAGTGCCGGTAGGTTGACTCCCTACGAGCAGTACTTC
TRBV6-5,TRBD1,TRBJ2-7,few,CASSSTGTPPYEQYF,TGTGCCAGCAGCTCGACAGGGACACCTCCCTACGAGCAGTACTTC